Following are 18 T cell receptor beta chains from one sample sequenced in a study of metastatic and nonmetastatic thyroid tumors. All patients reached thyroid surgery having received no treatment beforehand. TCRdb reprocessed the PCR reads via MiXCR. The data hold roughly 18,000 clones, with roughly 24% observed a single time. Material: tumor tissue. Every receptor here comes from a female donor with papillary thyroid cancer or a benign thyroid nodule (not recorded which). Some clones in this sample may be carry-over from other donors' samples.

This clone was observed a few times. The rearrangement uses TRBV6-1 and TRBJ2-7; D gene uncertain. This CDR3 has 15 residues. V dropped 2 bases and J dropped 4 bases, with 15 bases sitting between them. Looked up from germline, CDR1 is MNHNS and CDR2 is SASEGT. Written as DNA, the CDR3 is TGTGCCAGCAGTGAAAGGTTAGGATGGGGTTACGAGCAGTACTTC. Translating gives CASSERLGWGYEQYF.

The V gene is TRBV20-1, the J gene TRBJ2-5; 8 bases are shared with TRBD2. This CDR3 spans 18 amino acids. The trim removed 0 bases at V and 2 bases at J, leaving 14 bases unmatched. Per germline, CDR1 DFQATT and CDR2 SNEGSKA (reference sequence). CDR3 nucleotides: TGCAGTGCTAGAGAGATGAGGGGAAGCGGGGGAGGGCAAGAGACCCAGTACTTC. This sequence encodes CSAREMRGSGGGQETQYF.

CDR3 nucleotides: TGTGCCAGTAACAGTGAACGGGTGGGTGGACCCCAGCATTTT. Translation gives CASNSERVGGPQHF. V is TRBV19 and J is TRBJ1-5; D gene ambiguous. In germline, CDR1 is LNHDA, CDR2 SQIVND (reference sequence). V dropped 7 bases and J dropped 10 bases, with 20 bases sitting between them. The CDR3 spans 14 residues.

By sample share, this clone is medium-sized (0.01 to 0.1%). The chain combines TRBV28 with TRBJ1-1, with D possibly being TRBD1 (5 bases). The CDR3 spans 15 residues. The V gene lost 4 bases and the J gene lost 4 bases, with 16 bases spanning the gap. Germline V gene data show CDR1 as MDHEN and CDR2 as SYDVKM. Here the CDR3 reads CASSYRGTGGTEAFF. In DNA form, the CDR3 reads TGTGCCAGCAGTTATAGGGGAACCGGGGGCACTGAAGCTTTCTTT. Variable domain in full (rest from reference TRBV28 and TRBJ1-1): DVKVTQSSRYLVKRTGEKVFLECVQDMDHENMFWYRQDPGLGLRLIYFSYDVKMKEKGDIPEGYSVSREKKERFSLILESASTNQTSMYLCASSYRGTGGTEAFFGQGTRLTVV.

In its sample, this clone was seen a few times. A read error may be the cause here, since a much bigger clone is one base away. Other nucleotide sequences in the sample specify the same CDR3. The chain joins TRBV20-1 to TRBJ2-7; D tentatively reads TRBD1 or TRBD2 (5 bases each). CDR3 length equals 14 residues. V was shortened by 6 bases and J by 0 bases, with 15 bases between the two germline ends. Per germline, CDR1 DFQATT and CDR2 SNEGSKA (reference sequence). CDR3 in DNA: TGCAGTGCCTCACCCGGGGCTGGCTCCTACGAGCAGTACTTC. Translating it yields CSASPGAGSYEQYF.

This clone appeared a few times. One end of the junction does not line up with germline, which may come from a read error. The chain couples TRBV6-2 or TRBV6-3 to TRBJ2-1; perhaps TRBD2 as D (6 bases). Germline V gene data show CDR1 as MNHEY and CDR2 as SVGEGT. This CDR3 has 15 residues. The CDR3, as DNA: TGTGCCAGCAGTTATACCGGTACTAGCAACAATGAGCGGTTCTTC. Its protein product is CASSYTGTSNNERFF.

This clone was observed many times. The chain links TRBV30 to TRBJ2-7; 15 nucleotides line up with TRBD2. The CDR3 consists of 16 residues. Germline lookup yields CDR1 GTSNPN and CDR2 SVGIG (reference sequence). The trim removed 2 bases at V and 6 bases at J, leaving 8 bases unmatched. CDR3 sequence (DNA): TGTGCCTGGAGTTGGACTAGCGGGGGGGCCCGGGGCGAGCAGTACTTC. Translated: CAWSWTSGGARGEQYF.

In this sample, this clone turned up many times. As DNA, the CDR3 is TGTGCCAGCAGGGGAGACAGCTCCTATAATTCACCCCTCCACTTT. It is translated as CASRGDSSYNSPLHF. The genes are TRBV7-9 and TRBJ1-6, with D possibly matching TRBD1 (5 bases). The V end lost 6 bases, the J end lost 0 bases, and 9 bases lay between the germline ends. The CDR3 consists of 15 residues. Germline CDR1 and CDR2: SEHNR and FQNEAQ (reference sequence).

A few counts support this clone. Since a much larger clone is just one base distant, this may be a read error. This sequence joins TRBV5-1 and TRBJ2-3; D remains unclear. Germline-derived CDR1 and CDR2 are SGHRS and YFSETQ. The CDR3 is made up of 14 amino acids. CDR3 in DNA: TGCGCCAGCAGCTTGGGGCTAGGCACAGATACGCGGTATTTT. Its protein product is CASSLGLGTDTRYF.

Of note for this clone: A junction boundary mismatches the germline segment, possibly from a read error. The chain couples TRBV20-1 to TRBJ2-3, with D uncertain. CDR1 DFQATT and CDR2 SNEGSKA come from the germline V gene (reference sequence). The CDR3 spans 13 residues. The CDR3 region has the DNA TGCAGTGTTAGAGATTCAGGTCCCCATACGCAGTATTTT. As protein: CSVRDSGPHTQYF.

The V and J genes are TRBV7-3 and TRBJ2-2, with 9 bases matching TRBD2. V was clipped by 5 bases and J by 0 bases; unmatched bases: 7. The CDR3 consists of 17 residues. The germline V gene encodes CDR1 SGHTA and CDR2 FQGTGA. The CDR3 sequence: CASSRDSGRSNTGELFF. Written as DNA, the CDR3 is TGTGCCAGCAGCAGAGATAGCGGGAGATCGAACACCGGGGAGCTGTTTTTT.

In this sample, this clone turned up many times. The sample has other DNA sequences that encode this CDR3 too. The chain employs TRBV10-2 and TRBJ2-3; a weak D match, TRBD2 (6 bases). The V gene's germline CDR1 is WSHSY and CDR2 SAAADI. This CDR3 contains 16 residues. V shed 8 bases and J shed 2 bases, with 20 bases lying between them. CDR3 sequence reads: CASGPHSGRYTDTQYF. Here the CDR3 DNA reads TGCGCCAGCGGCCCTCACAGCGGGCGTTACACAGATACGCAGTATTTT.

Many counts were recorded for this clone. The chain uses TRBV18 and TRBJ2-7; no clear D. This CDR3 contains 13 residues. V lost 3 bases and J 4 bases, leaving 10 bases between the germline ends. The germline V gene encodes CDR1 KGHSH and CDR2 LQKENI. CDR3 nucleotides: TGTGCCAGCTCACCCCGTGAAGGGTACGAGCAGTACTTC. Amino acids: CASSPREGYEQYF. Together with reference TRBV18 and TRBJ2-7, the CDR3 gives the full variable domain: NAGVMQNPRHLVRRRGQEARLRCSPMKGHSHVYWYRQLPEEGLKFMVYLQKENIIDESGMPKERFSAEFPKEGPSILRIQQVVRGDSAAYFCASSPREGYEQYFGPGTRLTVT.

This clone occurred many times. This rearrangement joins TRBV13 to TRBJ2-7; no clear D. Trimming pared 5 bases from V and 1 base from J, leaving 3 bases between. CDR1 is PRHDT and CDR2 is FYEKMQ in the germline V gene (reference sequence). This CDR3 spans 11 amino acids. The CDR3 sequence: CASSVSYEQYF. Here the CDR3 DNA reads TGTGCCAGCAGCGTATCCTACGAGCAGTACTTC.

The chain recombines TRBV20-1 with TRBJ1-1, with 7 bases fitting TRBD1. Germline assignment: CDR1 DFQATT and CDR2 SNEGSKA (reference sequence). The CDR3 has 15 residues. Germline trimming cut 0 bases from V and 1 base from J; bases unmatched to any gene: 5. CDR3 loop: CSAREKGARNTEAFF. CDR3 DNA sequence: TGCAGTGCTAGAGAAAAGGGGGCGCGGAACACTGAAGCTTTCTTT.

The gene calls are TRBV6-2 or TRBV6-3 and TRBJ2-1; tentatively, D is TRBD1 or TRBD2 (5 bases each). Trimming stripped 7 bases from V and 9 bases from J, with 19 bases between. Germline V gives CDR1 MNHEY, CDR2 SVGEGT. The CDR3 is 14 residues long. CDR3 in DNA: TGTGCCAGCACCGCTCCGGGACCATGGGGTGAGCAGTTCTTC. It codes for CASTAPGPWGEQFF.

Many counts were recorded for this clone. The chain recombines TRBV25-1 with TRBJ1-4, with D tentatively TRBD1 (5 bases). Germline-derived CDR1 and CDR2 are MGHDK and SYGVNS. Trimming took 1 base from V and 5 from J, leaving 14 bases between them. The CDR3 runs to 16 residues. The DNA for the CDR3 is TGTGCCAGCAGTGAATCCACAGGCTGGCGGAATGAAAAACTGTTTTTT. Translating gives CASSESTGWRNEKLFF. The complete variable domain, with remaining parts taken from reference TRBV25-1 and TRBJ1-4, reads EADIYQTPRYLVIGTGKKITLECSQTMGHDKMYWYQQDPGMELHLIHYSYGVNSTEKGDLSSESTVSRIRTEHFPLTLESARPSHTSQYLCASSESTGWRNEKLFFGSGTQLSVL.

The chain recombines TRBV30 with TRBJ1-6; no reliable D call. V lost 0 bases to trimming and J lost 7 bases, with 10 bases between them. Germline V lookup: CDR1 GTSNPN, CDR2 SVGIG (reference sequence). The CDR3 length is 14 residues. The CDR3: CAWSVAGVNSPLHF. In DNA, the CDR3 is TGTGCCTGGAGTGTTGCAGGAGTCAATTCACCCCTCCACTTT.